Below, 19 T cell receptor beta chains from the same sample are listed, as sequenced in a study of OX40 agonist ivuxolimab in advanced cancers. Produced via immunoSEQ multiplex PCR; TCRdb's table is partial and in-frame only. The data show 100,000 or so clones, roughly 90% seen once. The sequenced sample was CD4+ or CD8+ T cells sorted from blood, obtained in a trial of the OX40 agonist ivuxolimab. All receptors come from an adult with an advanced solid tumor such as melanoma, head and neck, liver or kidney cancer.

The chain has TRBV4-2 and TRBJ1-2; the D is unclear. This CDR3 is 18 amino acids long. Per germline, CDR1 LGHNA and CDR2 YNFKEQ. Trimming shortened V by 7 bases and J by 5 bases, and 29 bases separated the two germline ends. Here the CDR3 DNA reads TGTGCCAGCAAACCGTCTCCTTCCATCGATCAAAACGGATATGGCTACACCTTC. It specifies CASKPSPSIDQNGYGYTF.

The CDR3 here is CASMKINTEAFF. The CDR3 DNA follows: TGTGCCAGCATGAAAATTAACACTGAAGCTTTCTTT. The rearrangement links TRBV2 to TRBJ1-1; D gene uncertain. The CDR3 is made up of 12 amino acids. The germline CDR1 and CDR2 sequences are SNHLY and FYNNEI. V was pared by 7 bases and J by 2 bases, with 8 bases between.

V gene TRBV6-5 combines with J gene TRBJ2-5; 13 bases are a match to TRBD2. TRBJ2-7 explains the end of the DNA better; the J call may be wrong. CDR1 is MNHEY and CDR2 is SVGAGI in the germline V gene. The CDR3 length is 16 residues. CDR3: CASSYSRTSGSYEQYF. Written as DNA, the CDR3 is TGTGCCAGCAGTTACTCACGGACTAGCGGGAGCTACGAGCAGTACTTC.

The CDR3 bases are TGTGCCATCAGATATGGGGGCACTGAAGCTTTCTTT. It codes for CAIRYGGTEAFF. This chain uses TRBV10-3 with TRBJ1-1, with a possible D match to TRBD1 (5 bases). Germline V gene lookup returns CDR1 ENHRY and CDR2 SYGVKD. There are 12 residues in the CDR3. V was pared by 6 bases and J by 4 bases, with 9 bases between.

The chain couples TRBV30 to TRBJ1-1; 9 bases align to TRBD1. Germline-derived CDR1 and CDR2 are GTSNPN and SVGIG (reference sequence). Trimming cost V 3 bases and J 3 bases; bases outside gene matches: 5. This CDR3 region has 14 residues. The CDR3 coding sequence is TGTGCCTGGAGCCCCGGGACAGGGTACACTGAAGCTTTCTTT. This translates into CAWSPGTGYTEAFF. The full variable domain, its missing parts supplied by reference TRBV30 and TRBJ1-1, is SQTIHQWPATLVQPVGSPLSLECTVEGTSNPNLYWYRQAAGRGLQLLFYSVGIGQISSEVPQNLSASRPQDRQFILSSKKLLLSDSGFYLCAWSPGTGYTEAFFGQGTRLTVV.

The rearrangement uses TRBV7-9 and TRBJ2-3; 11 bases line up with TRBD1. Germline V gene lookup returns CDR1 SEHNR and CDR2 FQNEAQ (reference sequence). CDR3 length: 15 residues. After removal of 7 bases from V and 5 bases from J, the junction contained 8 bases not matched to a gene. Here the CDR3 DNA reads TGTGCCAGCACAATGGGACAGGGGGTGGAAGATACGCAGTATTTT. Protein product: CASTMGQGVEDTQYF.

The J gene is TRBJ2-1, the V gene TRBV6-5; 8 positions agree with TRBD1. V lost 1 base to trimming and J lost 7 bases; unmatched junction nucleotides: 9. Germline V gene lookup returns CDR1 MNHEY and CDR2 SVGAGI. There are 16 residues in the CDR3. The CDR3 loop reads CASSYFGQGAANEQFF. The CDR3 bases are TGTGCCAGCAGTTACTTCGGGCAGGGGGCTGCAAATGAGCAGTTCTTC.

The chain recombines TRBV5-3 with TRBJ2-3; TRBD2 matches 8 bases. TRBV5-3 is an ORF, and what it does is uncertain. The V segment lost 3 bases and the J segment 1 base; nucleotides outside the gene matches: 19. CDR3 length: 20 amino acids. CDR3 sequence (DNA): TGTGCCAGAAGCTACCTCCGGGCCAGCGGGAGATGTTGCGGCACAGATACGCAGTATTTT. Amino acid sequence: CARSYLRASGRCCGTDTQYF.

The chain uses TRBV6-1 and TRBJ1-1; TRBD1 aligns across 7 bases. The CDR3 extends over 17 amino acids. Trimming cost V 2 bases and J 1 base; bases outside gene matches: 10. The germline gives CDR1 MNHNS, CDR2 SASEGT. CDR3 DNA sequence: TGTGCCAGCAGTGAATGGGTCGGGGACAGATCGAACACTGAAGCTTTCTTT. Residues: CASSEWVGDRSNTEAFF.

In nucleotides, the CDR3 is TGCAGCGTTTATGGACGATGGTCCCCCTACGAGCAGTACTTC. Encoded protein: CSVYGRWSPYEQYF. The genes are TRBV29-1 and TRBJ2-7; D gene ambiguous. Germline V gene data show CDR1 as SQVTM and CDR2 as ANQGSEA. The CDR3 runs to 14 residues. V shed 5 bases and J shed 2 bases, with 16 bases lying between them.

The rearrangement links TRBV7-2 to TRBJ1-2; 8 bases fit TRBD1. Germline V gene data show CDR1 as SGHTA and CDR2 as FQGNSA. V shed 6 bases, J shed 5 bases, and the junction held 11 bases outside the gene matches. The CDR3 runs to 15 residues. The CDR3 reads CASSVISDRVYGYTF. CDR3 DNA: TGTGCCAGCAGTGTTATTTCGGACAGGGTTTATGGCTACACCTTC. Drawing the rest from reference TRBV7-2 and TRBJ1-2, the complete variable domain is GAGVSQSPSNKVTEKGKDVELRCDPISGHTALYWYRQSLGQGLEFLIYFQGNSAPDKSGLPSDRFSAERTGGSVSTLTIQRTQQEDSAVYLCASSVISDRVYGYTFGSGTRLTVV.

The V and J genes are TRBV6-5 and TRBJ2-5, with a possible D match to TRBD2 (6 bases). Germline values: CDR1 MNHEY, CDR2 SVGAGI. The CDR3 is 15 residues long. V lost 5 bases to trimming and J lost 4 bases, with 17 bases between them. CDR3 bases: TGTGCCAGCAGTAAGGTTCGGCGGGGAGGAGAGACCCAGTACTTC. Encoded protein: CASSKVRRGGETQYF.

The chain combines TRBV5-1 with TRBJ2-3; D perhaps matches TRBD2 (5 bases). This CDR3 is built from 14 residues. CDR1 and CDR2 (germline): SGHRS, YFSETQ. V lost 0 bases to trimming and J lost 4 bases, with 9 bases between them. CDR3 in DNA: TGCGCCAGCAGCTTGGCCCCCGGGGCAGATACGCAGTATTTT. Its protein product is CASSLAPGADTQYF.

V gene TRBV6-5 combines with J gene TRBJ1-1; the D is unclear. The V end was cut by 4 bases, the J end by 1 base, with 7 bases between. Germline V gene data show CDR1 as MNHEY and CDR2 as SVGAGI. The CDR3 consists of 13 residues. The DNA for the CDR3 is TGTGCCAGCAGTTCGGTCCAGAACACTGAAGCTTTCTTT. This encodes CASSSVQNTEAFF.

This chain links TRBV10-3 with TRBJ2-1; 7 bases fit TRBD1. CDR1 is ENHRY and CDR2 is SYGVKD in the germline V gene. V shed 10 bases and J 2 bases; nucleotides not matched to a gene: 5. The CDR3 runs 13 residues. DNA for the CDR3: TGTGCCACGACCGGACAGGCCTACAATGAGCAGTTCTTC. This gives the protein CATTGQAYNEQFF.

The rearrangement links TRBV14 to TRBJ2-5; TRBD2 agrees at 8 bases. With 0 bases clipped from V and 1 base from J, the junction kept 1 base outside the gene matches. Per germline, CDR1 SGHDN and CDR2 FVKESK. This CDR3 has 15 amino acids. The chain's CDR3 is CASSQDRGGQETQYF. The CDR3 DNA reads TGTGCCAGCAGCCAAGATCGGGGGGGCCAAGAGACCCAGTACTTC.

The gene calls are TRBV5-1 and TRBJ2-4; D may be TRBD2 (6 bases). The germline V and J ends were trimmed by 3 bases and 7 bases, with 17 bases remaining between them. This CDR3 contains 15 residues. CDR1 is SGHRS, CDR2 YFSETQ, per germline. The CDR3 region is CASSYTQGGANIQYF. CDR3 coding DNA: TGCGCCAGCAGCTACACCCAGGGAGGTGCGAACATTCAGTACTTC.

V is TRBV7-9 and J is TRBJ1-2, with TRBD1 identical over 8 bases. J lost 10 bases, V lost 2 bases, and 9 bases had no gene match. Germline V gene sequence: CDR1 SEHNR, CDR2 FQNEAQ (reference sequence). The CDR3 is 14 residues long. This CDR3 is CASSLQGQVGNYTF. In DNA, the CDR3 is TGTGCCAGCAGCTTACAGGGACAGGTCGGGAACTACACCTTC.

The chain has TRBV30 and TRBJ2-3; 8 nucleotides align to TRBD2. V shed 4 bases, J shed 6 bases, and the junction held 12 bases outside the gene matches. Germline V gene lookup returns CDR1 GTSNPN and CDR2 SVGIG (reference sequence). The CDR3 spans 15 residues. The CDR3 loop reads CAWIPGTRGPDTQYF. The CDR3 DNA is TGTGCCTGGATCCCCGGGACTAGGGGACCGGATACGCAGTATTTT.